This TCR beta chain was sequenced for a study of T cell repertoires in cytomegalovirus infection. Using its own MiXCR run on the reads, TCRdb lists one record per CDR3 protein. The sample lists approximately 300,000 distinct CDR3 sequences, roughly 25% occurring once. The V and J ends lost 10 bases and 2 bases, in that order; junction bases with no gene match: 8. The CDR3 totals 13 residues. Per germline, CDR1 ENHRY and CDR2 SYGVKD. Of note for this clonotype: Its cognate antigen is unknown.

This sequence was found in a human donor in good health (CMV status not recorded). Some clones in this sample may be carry-over from other donors' samples. The J gene is TRBJ2-7, the V gene TRBV10-3, with 7 bases matching TRBD1. The sample consisted of cultured PBMCs, taken from culture after CMV antigen stimulation. CDR3 DNA sequence: TGTGCCACCGTTGACAGGGTCGCCTACGAGCAGTACTTC. This gives the protein CATVDRVAYEQYF.